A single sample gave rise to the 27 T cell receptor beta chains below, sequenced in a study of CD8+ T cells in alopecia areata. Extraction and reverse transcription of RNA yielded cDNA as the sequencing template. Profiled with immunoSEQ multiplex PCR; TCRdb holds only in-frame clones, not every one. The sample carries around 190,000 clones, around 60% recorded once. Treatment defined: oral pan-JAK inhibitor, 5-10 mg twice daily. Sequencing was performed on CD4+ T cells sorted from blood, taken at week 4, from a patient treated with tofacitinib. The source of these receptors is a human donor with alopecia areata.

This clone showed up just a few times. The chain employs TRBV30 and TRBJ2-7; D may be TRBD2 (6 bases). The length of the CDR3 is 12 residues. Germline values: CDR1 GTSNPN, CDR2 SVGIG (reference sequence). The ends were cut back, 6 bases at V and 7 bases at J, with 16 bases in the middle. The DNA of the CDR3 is TGTGCCTGTACTCGCAAGGAGGGGGAGCAGTACTTC. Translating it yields CACTRKEGEQYF.

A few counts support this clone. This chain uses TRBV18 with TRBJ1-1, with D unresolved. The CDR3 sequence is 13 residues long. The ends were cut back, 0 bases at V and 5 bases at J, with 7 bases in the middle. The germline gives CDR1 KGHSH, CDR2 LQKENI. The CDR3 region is CASSPPAKTEAFF. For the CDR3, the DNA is TGTGCCAGCTCACCACCGGCAAAAACTGAAGCTTTCTTT.

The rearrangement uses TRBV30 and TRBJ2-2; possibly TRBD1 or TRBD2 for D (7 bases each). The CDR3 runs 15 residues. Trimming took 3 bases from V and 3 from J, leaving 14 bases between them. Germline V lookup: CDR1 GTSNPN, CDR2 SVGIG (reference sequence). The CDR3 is CAWSGEGAYTGELFF. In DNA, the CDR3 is TGTGCCTGGAGCGGGGAGGGGGCATACACCGGGGAGCTGTTTTTT.

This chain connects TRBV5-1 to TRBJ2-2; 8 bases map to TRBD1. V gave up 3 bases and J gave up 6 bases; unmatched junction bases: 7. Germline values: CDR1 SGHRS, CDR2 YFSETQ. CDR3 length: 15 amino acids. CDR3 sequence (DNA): TGCGCCAGCAGCTCCAGGACAGGGCAGGCCGGGGAGCTGTTTTTT. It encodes CASSSRTGQAGELFF.

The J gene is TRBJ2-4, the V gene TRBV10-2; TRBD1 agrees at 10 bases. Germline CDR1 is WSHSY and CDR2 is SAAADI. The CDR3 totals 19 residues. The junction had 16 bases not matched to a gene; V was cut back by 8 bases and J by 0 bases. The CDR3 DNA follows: TGCGCCAGCTCAGAGGGGACAGGGGCATTAGCGGTAGCCAAAAACATTCAGTACTTC. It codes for CASSEGTGALAVAKNIQYF.

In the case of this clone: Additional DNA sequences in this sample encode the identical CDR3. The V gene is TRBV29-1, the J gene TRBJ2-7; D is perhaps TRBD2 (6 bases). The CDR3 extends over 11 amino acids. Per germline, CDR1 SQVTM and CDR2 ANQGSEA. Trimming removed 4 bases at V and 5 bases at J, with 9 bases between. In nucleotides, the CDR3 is TGCAGCGTTGGTCGCGGGGACGAGCAGTACTTC. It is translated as CSVGRGDEQYF.

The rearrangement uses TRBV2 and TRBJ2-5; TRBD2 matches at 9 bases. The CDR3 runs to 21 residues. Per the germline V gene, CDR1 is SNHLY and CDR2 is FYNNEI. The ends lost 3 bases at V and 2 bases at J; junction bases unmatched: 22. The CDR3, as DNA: TGTGCCAGCAGTGACCCAGCTAGCGGGACTCGCGGAGTGGCGCCTCAAGAGACCCAGTACTTC. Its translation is CASSDPASGTRGVAPQETQYF.

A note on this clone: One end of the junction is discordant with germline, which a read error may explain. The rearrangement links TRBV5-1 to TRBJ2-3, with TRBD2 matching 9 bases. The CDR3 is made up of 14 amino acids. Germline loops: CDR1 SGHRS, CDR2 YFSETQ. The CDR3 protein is CASGDDPTGTSLHF. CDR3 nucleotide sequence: TGCGCCAGCGGCGATGATCCGACCGGGACTAGCTTACATTTT. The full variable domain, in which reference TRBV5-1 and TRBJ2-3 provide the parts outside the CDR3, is KAGVTQTPRYLIKTRGQQVTLSCSPISGHRSVSWYQQTPGQGLQFLFEYFSETQRNKGNFPGRFSGRQFSNSRSEMNVSTLELGDSALYLCASGDDPTGTSLHFGPGTRLTVL.

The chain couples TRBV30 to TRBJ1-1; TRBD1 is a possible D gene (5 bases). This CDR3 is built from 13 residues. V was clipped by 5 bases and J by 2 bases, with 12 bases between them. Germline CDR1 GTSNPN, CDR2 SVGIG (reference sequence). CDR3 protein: CAWDMGGNTEAFF. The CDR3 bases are TGTGCCTGGGACATGGGGGGTAACACTGAAGCTTTCTTT.

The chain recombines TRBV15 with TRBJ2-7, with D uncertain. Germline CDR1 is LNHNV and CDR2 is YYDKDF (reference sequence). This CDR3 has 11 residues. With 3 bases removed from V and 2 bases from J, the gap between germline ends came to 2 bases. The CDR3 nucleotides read TGTGCCACCAGCAGTCCCTACGAGCAGTACTTC. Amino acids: CATSSPYEQYF.

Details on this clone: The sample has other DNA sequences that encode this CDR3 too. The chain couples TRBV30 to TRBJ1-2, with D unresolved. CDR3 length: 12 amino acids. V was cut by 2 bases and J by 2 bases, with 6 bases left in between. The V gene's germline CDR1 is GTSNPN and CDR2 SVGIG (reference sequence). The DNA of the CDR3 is TGTGCCTGGAGTAAAGGGAACTATGGCTACACCTTC. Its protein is CAWSKGNYGYTF.

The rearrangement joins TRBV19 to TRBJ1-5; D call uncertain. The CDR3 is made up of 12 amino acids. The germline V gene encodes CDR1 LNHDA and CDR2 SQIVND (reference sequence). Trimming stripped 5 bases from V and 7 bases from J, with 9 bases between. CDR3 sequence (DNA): TGTGCCAGTAGTCCTTCGCAGCAGCCCCAGCATTTT. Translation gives CASSPSQQPQHF.

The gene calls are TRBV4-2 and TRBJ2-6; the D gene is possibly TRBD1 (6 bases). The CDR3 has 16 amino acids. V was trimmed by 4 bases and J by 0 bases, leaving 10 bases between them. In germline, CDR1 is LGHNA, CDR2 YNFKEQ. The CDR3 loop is CASSPRGGSGANVLTF. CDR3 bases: TGTGCCAGCAGCCCGAGAGGGGGCTCTGGGGCCAACGTCCTGACTTTC.

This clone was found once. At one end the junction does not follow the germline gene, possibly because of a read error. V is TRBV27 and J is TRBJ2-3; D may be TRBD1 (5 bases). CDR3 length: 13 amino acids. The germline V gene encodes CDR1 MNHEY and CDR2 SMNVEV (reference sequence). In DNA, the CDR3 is TGTGCCAGCAGCACTTGGGGCACCGATACGCAGTATTTT. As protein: CASSTWGTDTQYF.

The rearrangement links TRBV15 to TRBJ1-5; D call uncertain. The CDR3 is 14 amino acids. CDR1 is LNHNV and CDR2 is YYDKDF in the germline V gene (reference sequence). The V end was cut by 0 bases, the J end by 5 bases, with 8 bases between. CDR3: CATSRDGPHQPQHF. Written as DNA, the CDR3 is TGTGCCACCAGCAGAGATGGTCCCCATCAGCCCCAGCATTTT.

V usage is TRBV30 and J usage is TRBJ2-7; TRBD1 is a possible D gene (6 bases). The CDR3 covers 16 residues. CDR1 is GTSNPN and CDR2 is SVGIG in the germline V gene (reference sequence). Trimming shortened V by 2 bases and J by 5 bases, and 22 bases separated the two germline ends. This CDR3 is CAWSPGHQNLRDEQYF. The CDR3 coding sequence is TGTGCCTGGAGTCCGGGACACCAAAACCTCCGGGACGAGCAGTACTTC.

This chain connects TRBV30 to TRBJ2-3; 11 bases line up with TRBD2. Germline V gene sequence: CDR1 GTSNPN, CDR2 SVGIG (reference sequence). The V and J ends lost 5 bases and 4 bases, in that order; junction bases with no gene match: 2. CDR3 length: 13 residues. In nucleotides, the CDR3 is TGTGCCTGGGGGACTAGCGGTTCAGATACGCAGTATTTT. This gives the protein CAWGTSGSDTQYF. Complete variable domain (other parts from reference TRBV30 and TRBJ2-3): SQTIHQWPATLVQPVGSPLSLECTVEGTSNPNLYWYRQAAGRGLQLLFYSVGIGQISSEVPQNLSASRPQDRQFILSSKKLLLSDSGFYLCAWGTSGSDTQYFGPGTRLTVL.

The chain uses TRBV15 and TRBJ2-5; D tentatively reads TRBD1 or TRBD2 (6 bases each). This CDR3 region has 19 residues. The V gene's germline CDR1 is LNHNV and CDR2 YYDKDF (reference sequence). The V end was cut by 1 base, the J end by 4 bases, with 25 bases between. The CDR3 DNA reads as TGTGCCACCAGCAGAGGGGTGTCCGGGGGCCGCCTGAGGGGAGAGACCCAGTACTTC. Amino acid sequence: CATSRGVSGGRLRGETQYF.

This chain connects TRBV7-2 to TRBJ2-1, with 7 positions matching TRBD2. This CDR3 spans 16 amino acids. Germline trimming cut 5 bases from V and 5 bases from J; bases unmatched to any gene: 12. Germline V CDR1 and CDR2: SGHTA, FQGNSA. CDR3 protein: CASSPRWGTTNNEQFF. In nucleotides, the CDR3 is TGTGCCAGCAGCCCCCGGTGGGGGACTACGAACAATGAGCAGTTCTTC. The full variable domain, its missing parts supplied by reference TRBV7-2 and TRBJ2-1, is GAGVSQSPSNKVTEKGKDVELRCDPISGHTALYWYRQSLGQGLEFLIYFQGNSAPDKSGLPSDRFSAERTGGSVSTLTIQRTQQEDSAVYLCASSPRWGTTNNEQFFGPGTRLTVL.

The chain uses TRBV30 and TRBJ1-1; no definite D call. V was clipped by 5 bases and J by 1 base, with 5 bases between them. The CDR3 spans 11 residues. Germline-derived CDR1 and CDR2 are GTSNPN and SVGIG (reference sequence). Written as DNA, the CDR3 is TGTGCCTGGCACCAGAACACTGAAGCTTTCTTT. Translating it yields CAWHQNTEAFF.

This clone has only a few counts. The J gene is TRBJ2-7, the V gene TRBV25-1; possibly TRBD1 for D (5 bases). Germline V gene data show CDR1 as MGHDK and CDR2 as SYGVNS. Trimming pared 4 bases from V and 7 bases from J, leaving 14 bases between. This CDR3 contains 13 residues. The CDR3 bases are TGTGCCAGCAGTGGGCAGGGCATCGGAGAGCAGTACTTC. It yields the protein CASSGQGIGEQYF.

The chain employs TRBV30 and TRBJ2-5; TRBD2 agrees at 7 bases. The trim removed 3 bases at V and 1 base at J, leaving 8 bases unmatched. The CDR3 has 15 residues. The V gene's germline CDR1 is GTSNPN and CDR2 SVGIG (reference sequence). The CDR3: CAWSLQAGSQETQYF. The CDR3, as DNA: TGTGCCTGGAGCCTCCAAGCGGGGAGCCAAGAGACCCAGTACTTC.

The CDR3 here is CASSIDRAYEQYF. The CDR3, as DNA: TGTGCCAGCAGCATCGACAGGGCATACGAGCAGTACTTC. V is TRBV7-2 and J is TRBJ2-7, with 7 nucleotides matching TRBD1. Germline CDR1 reads SGHTA; CDR2 reads FQGNSA. V lost 5 bases, J lost 4 bases, and 5 bases stayed unmatched. CDR3 length: 13 residues.

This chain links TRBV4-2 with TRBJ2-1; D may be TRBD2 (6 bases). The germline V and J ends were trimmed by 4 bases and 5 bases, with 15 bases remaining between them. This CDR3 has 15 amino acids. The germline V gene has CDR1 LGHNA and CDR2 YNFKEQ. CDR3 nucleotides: TGTGCCAGCAGCCCCTCAGGAGGGCCAAACAATGAGCAGTTCTTC. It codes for CASSPSGGPNNEQFF.

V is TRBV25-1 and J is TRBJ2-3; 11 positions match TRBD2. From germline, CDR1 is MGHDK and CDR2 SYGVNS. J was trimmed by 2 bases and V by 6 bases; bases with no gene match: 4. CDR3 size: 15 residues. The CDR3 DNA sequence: TGTGCCAGCAGGGTAGCGGGAGGGCCCACAGATACGCAGTATTTT. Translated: CASRVAGGPTDTQYF.

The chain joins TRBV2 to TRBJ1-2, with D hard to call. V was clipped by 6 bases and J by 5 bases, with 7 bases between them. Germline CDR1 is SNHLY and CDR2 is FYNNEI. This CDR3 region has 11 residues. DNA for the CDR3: TGTGCCAGCAGGGTTGGGTATGGCTACACCTTC. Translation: CASRVGYGYTF.

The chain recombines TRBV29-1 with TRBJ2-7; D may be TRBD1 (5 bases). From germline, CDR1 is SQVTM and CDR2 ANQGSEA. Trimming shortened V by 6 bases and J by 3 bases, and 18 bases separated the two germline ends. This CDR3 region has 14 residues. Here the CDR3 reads CSVYDRFANYEQYF. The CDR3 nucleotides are TGCAGCGTCTACGACAGATTCGCGAACTACGAGCAGTACTTC.